Sequencing of this T cell receptor beta chain was carried out in a study of blood T cell repertoires in COVID-19. At the level of the study: The origin of the acute and convalescent COVID-19 samples was the United States, Italy and Spain. From T cells, B-cell-depleted T cells, or PBMCs came the material, which was cDNA or gDNA.

Authors' analysis steps: The assay estimated nucleated cells by amplifying reference gene primers. The data were produced by immunoSEQ multiplex PCR, yet TCRdb's version contains in-frame clones alone and is incomplete. D and trimming come from the DNA, and the V and J calls and clone size come from that table. The data hold just under 60,000 clones, with around 73% observed a single time. CDR3 length: 14 amino acids. Germline lookup yields CDR1 SGHAT and CDR2 FQNNGV. V gave up 7 bases and J gave up 0 bases, with 13 bases separating them. Sequencing was done on a sample of peripheral blood. The receptor was isolated from a man older than 75 with acute or convalescent COVID-19. The chain links TRBV11-2 to TRBJ2-7, with D possibly matching TRBD1 (6 bases). The CDR3, as DNA: TGTGCCAGCACCGTCCGGGACAACTCCTACGAGCAGTACTTC. It translates to CASTVRDNSYEQYF.